This TCR beta chain was identified during a study of T-cell reconstitution after alpha-beta-depleted transplantation in children. Preparation of the TCRbeta library was carried out with unique molecular identifiers. TCRdb redid the calling of the PCR reads with MiXCR, one entry per CDR3 protein. The data show 450,000 to 600,000 distinct CDR3 sequences, 13% seen once. The sample holds many counts of this clonotype. Its antigen remains unknown. The CDR3 spans 15 residues. With V trimmed by 7 bases and J by 4 bases, 8 bases remained unmatched. Overall study findings and caveats: Recipient T cells and thymic progenitors that survived gave rise to the high TCRbeta diversity observed at day 60 in some patients.

The input for sequencing was PBMCs, mostly from graft donor cells, taken 360 days after TCRalphabeta/CD19-depleted stem cell transplant. This chain joins TRBV12-3 or TRBV12-4 and TRBJ2-1; TRBD1 agrees at 9 bases. This sequence was found in a male patient younger than 18 who had a stem cell transplant for acute myeloid leukemia, so the T cells may come from the graft donor. CDR3 in amino acids: CASIRGGQGYNEQFF. In DNA form, the CDR3 reads TGTGCCAGCATTCGCGGGGGACAGGGTTACAATGAGCAGTTCTTC.